One and the same sample provided the 4 T cell receptor beta chains below, sequenced in a study of shared clonotypes between healthy human individuals. Method: immunoSEQ multiplex PCR; TCRdb's copy keeps in-frame clones and lacks some. The table records a few million clones, approximately 94% of them present only once. Sequenced sample: naive CD4+ T cells sorted from blood. The subset is: CD45RA+ positively selected. The receptors were gathered from a young man in good health.

The chain has TRBV28 and TRBJ1-2; the D is unclear. Germline-derived CDR1 and CDR2 are MDHEN and SYDVKM. The CDR3 covers 10 residues. V lost 6 bases to trimming and J lost 8 bases, with 7 bases between them. This CDR3 is CASRQYGYTF. The CDR3 DNA reads TGTGCCAGCAGGCAGTACGGCTACACCTTC.

CDR3 in DNA: TGTGCCAGCAGCTTTGCCGACGGGATCATCTCCTACGAGCAGTACTTC. Encoded protein: CASSFADGIISYEQYF. The genes are TRBV7-9 and TRBJ2-7; perhaps TRBD2 as D (5 bases). CDR1 is SEHNR and CDR2 is FQNEAQ in the germline V gene (reference sequence). V lost 3 bases and J lost 0, with 15 bases in between. The CDR3 totals 16 residues.

This sequence joins TRBV25-1 and TRBJ2-3, with 7 bases identical to TRBD1. The V and J ends lost 4 bases and 1 base, in that order; junction bases with no gene match: 5. The CDR3 is 15 amino acids. Per germline, CDR1 MGHDK and CDR2 SYGVNS. CDR3 DNA sequence: TGTGCCAGCAGTGTAGGGGGCGCGGGCACAGATACGCAGTATTTT. Translating it yields CASSVGGAGTDTQYF.

This clone has a handful of counts. This sample includes further DNA sequences coding for the same CDR3. This chain links TRBV30 with TRBJ2-7; D gene uncertain. Trimming removed 5 bases at V and 1 base at J, with 3 bases between. In germline, CDR1 is GTSNPN, CDR2 SVGIG (reference sequence). This CDR3 is built from 10 residues. This chain's CDR3 is CAWGSYEQYF. The DNA of the CDR3 is TGTGCCTGGGGTTCCTACGAGCAGTACTTC.